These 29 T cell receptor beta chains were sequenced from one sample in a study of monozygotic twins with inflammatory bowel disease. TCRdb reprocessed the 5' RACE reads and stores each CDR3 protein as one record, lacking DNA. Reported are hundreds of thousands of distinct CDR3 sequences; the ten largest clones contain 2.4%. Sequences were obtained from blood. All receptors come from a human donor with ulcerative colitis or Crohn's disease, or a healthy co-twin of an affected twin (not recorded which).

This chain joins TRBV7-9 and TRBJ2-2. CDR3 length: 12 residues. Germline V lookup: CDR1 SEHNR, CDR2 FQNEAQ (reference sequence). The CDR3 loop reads CASSHVPGELFF. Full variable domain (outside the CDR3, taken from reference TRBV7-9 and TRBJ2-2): DTGVSQNPRHKITKRGQNVTFRCDPISEHNRLYWYRQTLGQGPEFLTYFQNEAQLEKSRLLSDRFSAERPKGSFSTLEIQRTEQGDSAMYLCASSHVPGELFFGEGSRLTVL.

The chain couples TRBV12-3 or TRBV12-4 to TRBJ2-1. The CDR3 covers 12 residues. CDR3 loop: CASNPPGDEQFF.

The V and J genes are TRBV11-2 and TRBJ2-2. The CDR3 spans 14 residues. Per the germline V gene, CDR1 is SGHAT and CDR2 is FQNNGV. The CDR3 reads CASSLFRWAGELFF.

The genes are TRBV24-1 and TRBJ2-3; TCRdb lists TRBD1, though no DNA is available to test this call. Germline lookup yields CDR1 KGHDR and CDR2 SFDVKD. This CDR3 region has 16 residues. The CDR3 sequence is CATSDLNRAGFDTQYF.

The CDR3: CASSLRRGNLMNTEAFF. The gene calls are TRBV5-1 and TRBJ1-1. This CDR3 has 17 residues. Germline assignment: CDR1 SGHRS and CDR2 YFSETQ.

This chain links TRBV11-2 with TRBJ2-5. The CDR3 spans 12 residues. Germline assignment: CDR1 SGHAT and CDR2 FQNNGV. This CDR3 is CASSLDGQTQYF. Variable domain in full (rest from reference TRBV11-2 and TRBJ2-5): EAGVAQSPRYKIIEKRQSVAFWCNPISGHATLYWYQQILGQGPKLLIQFQNNGVVDDSQLPKDRFSAERLKGVDSTLKIQPAKLEDSAVYLCASSLDGQTQYFGPGTRLLVL.

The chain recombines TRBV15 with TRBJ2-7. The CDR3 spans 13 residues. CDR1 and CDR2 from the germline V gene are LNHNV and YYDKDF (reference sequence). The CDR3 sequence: CATSRDRSYEQYF. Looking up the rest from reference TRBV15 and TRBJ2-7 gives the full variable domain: DAMVIQNPRYQVTQFGKPVTLSCSQTLNHNVMYWYQQKSSQAPKLLFHYYDKDFNNEADTPDNFQSRRPNTSFCFLDIRSPGLGDTAMYLCATSRDRSYEQYFGPGTRLTVT.

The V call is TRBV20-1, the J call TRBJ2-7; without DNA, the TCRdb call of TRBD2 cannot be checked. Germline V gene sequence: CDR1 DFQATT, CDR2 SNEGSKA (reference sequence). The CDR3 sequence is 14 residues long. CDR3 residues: CSARDSGSVYEQYF.

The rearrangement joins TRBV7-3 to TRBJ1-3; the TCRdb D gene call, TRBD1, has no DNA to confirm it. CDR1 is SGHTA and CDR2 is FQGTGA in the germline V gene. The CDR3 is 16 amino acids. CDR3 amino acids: CASSPRQPYSGNTIYF.

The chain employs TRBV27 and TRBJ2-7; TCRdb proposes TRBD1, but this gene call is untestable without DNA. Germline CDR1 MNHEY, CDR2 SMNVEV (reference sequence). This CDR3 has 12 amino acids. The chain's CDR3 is CASWTGYDEQYF.

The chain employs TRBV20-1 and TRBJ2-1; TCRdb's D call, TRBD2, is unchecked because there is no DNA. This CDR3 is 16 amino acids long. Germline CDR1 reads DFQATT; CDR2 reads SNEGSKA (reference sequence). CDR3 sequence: CSARPLLAGAYNEQFF.

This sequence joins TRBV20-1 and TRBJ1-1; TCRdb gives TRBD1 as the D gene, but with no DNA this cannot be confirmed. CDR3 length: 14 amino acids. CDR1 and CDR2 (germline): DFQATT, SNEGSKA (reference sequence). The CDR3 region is CSAKGGGKDTEAFF.

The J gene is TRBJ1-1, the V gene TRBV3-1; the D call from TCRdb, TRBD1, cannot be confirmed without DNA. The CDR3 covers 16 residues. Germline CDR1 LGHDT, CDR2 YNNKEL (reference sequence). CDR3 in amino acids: CASSQAFSTGTTEAFF.

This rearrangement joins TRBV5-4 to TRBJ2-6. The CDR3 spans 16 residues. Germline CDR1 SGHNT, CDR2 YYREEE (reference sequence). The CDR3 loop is CASSLAGSSGANVLTF.

CDR3 in amino acids: CASSLAGSSPYEQYF. The J gene is TRBJ2-7, the V gene TRBV5-1; TCRdb's assignment of TRBD2 cannot be checked, as there is no DNA. CDR1 SGHRS and CDR2 YFSETQ come from the germline V gene. This CDR3 comprises 15 residues. Together with reference TRBV5-1 and TRBJ2-7, the CDR3 gives the full variable domain: KAGVTQTPRYLIKTRGQQVTLSCSPISGHRSVSWYQQTPGQGLQFLFEYFSETQRNKGNFPGRFSGRQFSNSRSEMNVSTLELGDSALYLCASSLAGSSPYEQYFGPGTRLTVT.

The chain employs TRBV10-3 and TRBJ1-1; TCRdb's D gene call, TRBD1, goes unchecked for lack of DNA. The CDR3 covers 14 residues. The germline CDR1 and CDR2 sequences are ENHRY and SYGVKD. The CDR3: CAIRDRERNTEAFF.

The CDR3 is CASSPAMAGTDTPYF. The chain links TRBV5-1 to TRBJ2-3. Germline CDR1 SGHRS, CDR2 YFSETQ. The CDR3 length is 15 residues.

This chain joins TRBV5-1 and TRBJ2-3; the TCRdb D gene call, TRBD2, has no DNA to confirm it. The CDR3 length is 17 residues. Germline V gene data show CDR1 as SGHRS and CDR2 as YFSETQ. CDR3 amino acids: CASRRESYSSSTDTQYF.

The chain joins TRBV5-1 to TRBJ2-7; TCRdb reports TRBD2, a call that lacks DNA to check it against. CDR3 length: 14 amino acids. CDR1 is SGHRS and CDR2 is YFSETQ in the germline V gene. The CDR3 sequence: CASSLETSGHEQYF.

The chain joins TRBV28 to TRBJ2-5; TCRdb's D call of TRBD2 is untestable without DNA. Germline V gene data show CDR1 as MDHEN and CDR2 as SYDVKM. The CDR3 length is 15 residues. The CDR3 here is CASSLAAGVLETQYF.

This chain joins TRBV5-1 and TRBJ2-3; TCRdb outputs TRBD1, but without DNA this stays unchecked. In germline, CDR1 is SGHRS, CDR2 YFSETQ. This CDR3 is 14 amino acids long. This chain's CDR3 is CASSPGQQGNTQYF.

The CDR3 sequence: CASSQVGVNEQFF. The genes are TRBV4-1 and TRBJ2-1; TCRdb picks TRBD1, but there is no DNA to check that call. The CDR3 sequence is 13 residues long. Germline CDR1 reads MGHRA; CDR2 reads YSYEKL.

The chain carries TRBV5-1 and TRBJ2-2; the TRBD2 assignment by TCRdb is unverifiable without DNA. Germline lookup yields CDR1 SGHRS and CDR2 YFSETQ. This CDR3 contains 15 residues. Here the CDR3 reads CASSRGTVNTGDLFF. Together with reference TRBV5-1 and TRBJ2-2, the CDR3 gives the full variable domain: KAGVTQTPRYLIKTRGQQVTLSCSPISGHRSVSWYQQTPGQGLQFLFEYFSETQRNKGNFPGRFSGRQFSNSRSEMNVSTLELGDSALYLCASSRGTVNTGDLFFGEGSRLTVL.

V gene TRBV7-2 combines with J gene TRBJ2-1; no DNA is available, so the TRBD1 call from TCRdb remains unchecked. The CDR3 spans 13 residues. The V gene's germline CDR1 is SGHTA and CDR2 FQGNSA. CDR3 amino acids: CASRPDRYNEQFF.

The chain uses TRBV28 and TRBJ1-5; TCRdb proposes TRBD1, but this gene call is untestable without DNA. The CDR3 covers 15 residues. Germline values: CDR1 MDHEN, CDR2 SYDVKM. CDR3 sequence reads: CASRSDSGNNQPQHF.

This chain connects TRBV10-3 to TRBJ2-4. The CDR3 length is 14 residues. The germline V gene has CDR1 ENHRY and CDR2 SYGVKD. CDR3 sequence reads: CAIGSDPAKNIQYF.

The CDR3 sequence is CASSLMAGGPGETQYF. V usage is TRBV28 and J usage is TRBJ2-5; TCRdb indicates TRBD2, and absent DNA this call remains unverified. The CDR3 length is 16 residues. CDR1 and CDR2 from the germline V gene are MDHEN and SYDVKM.

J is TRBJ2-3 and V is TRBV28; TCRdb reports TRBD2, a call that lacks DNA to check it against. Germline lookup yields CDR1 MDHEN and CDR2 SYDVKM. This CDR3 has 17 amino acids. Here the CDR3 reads CASSLPKLAGGSDTQYF.

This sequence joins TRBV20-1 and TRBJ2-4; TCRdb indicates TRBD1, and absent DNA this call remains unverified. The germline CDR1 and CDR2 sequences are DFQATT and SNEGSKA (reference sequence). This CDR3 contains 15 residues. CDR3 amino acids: CSASSGTGAKNIQYF.